This T cell receptor (beta chain) emerged from a study of human T cells and chemical hapten exposure. Study context: Chiefly female patients presented with alopecia areata, totalis or universalis.

CDR3 length equals 14 residues. A few counts support this clonotype. The time point was: patch test 1, 2 weeks after DPC sensitization. As to treatment: therapeutic diphenylcyclopropenone sensitization with weekly scalp DPC. TCRdb re-derived calls from the RACE reads in MiXCR, one entry per CDR3 protein. This table holds about 120,000 distinct CDR3 sequences, roughly an eighth found once. The material sequenced was whole blood, taken in connection with sensitization to the hapten diphenylcyclopropenone (DPC). The sequence came from a man between 18 and 35 years old with alopecia areata. Some clones in this sample may be carry-over from other donors' samples. The V call is TRBV3-2, the J call TRBJ1-6. TRBV3-2 is described as a pseudogene. The CDR3 sequence is CASSQTGNNSPLHF. For the CDR3, the DNA is TGTGCCAGCAGCCAAACTGGCAATAATTCACCCCTCCACTTT.